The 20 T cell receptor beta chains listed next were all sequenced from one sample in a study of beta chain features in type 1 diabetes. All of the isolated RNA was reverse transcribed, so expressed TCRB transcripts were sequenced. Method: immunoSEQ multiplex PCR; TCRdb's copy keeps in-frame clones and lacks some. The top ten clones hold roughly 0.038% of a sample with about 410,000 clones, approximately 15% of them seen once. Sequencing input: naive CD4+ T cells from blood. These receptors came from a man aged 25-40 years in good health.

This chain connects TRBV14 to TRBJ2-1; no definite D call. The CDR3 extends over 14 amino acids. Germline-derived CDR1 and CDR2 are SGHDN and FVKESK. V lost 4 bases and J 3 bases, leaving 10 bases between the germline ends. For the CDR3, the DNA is TGTGCCAGCAGCCCCTCATCTAGCTACAATGAGCAGTTCTTC. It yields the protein CASSPSSSYNEQFF.

The CDR3 nucleotides read TGCAGCGTCGGGGACAGGGGATCAGATACGCAGTATTTT. It is translated as CSVGDRGSDTQYF. This chain links TRBV29-1 with TRBJ2-3; TRBD1 aligns across 10 bases. The V segment lost 6 bases and the J segment 4 bases; nucleotides outside the gene matches: 4. CDR1 is SQVTM, CDR2 ANQGSEA, per germline. The CDR3 totals 13 residues.

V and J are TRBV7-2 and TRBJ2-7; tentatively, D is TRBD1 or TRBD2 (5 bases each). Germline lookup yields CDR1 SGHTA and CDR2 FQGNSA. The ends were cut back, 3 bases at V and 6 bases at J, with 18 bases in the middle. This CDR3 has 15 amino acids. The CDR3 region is CASSLNLGVSGEQYF. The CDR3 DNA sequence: TGTGCCAGCAGCTTGAATCTGGGGGTTTCTGGCGAGCAGTACTTC.

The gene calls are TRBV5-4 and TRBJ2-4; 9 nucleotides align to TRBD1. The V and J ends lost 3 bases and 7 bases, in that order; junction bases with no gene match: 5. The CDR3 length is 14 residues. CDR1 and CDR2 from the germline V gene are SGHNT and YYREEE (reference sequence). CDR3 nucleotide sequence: TGTGCCAGCAGCTCGGGACAGGGTCTGAACATTCAGTACTTC. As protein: CASSSGQGLNIQYF.

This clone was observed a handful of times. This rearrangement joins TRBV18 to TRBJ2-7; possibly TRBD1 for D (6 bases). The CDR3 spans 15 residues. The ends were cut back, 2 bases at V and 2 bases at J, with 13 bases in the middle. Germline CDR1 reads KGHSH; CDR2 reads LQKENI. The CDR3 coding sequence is TGTGCCAGCTCACCAGGGGGCCGCGGTCCCTACGAGCAGTACTTC. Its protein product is CASSPGGRGPYEQYF.

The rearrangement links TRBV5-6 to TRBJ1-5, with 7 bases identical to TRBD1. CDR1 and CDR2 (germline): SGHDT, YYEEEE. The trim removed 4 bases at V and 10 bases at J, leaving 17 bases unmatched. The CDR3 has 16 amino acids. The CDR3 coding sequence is TGTGCCAGCAGCCCACGAGAGGACAGGACCAGGAATCCCCAGCATTTT. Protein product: CASSPREDRTRNPQHF. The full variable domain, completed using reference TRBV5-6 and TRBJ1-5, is DAGVTQSPTHLIKTRGQQVTLRCSPKSGHDTVSWYQQALGQGPQFIFQYYEEEERQRGNFPDRFSGHQFPNYSSELNVNALLLGDSALYLCASSPREDRTRNPQHFGDGTRLSIL.

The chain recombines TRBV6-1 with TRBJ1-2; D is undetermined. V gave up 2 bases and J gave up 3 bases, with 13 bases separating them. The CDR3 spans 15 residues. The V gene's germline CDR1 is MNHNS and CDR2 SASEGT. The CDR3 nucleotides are TGTGCCAGCAGTGAATACTCGGGATGGGACTATGGCTACACCTTC. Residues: CASSEYSGWDYGYTF.

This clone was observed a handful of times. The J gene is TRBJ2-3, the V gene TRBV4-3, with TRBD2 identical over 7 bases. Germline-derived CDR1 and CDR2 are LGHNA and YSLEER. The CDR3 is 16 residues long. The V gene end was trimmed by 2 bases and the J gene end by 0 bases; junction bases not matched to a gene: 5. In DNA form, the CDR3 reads TGCGCCAGCAGCCAACAACACGGGGGGAGCACAGATACGCAGTATTTT. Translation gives CASSQQHGGSTDTQYF.

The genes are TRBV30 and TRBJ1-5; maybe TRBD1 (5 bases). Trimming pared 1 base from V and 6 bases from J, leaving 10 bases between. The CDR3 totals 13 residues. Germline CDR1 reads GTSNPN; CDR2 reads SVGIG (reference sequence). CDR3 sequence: CAWSGSGPQPQHF. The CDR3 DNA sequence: TGTGCCTGGAGTGGCTCGGGGCCTCAGCCCCAGCATTTT.

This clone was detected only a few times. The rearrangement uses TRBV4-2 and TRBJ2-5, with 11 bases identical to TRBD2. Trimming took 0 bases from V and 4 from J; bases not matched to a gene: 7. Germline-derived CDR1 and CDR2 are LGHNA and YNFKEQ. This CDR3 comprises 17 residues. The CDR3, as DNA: TGTGCCAGCAGCCAAGAAACACTAGCGGGAGCGTCAGAGACCCAGTACTTC. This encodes CASSQETLAGASETQYF.

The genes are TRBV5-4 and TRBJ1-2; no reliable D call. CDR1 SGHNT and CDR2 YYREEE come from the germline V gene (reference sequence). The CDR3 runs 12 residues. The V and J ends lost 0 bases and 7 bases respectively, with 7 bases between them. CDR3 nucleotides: TGTGCCAGCAGCTTGGAGGCTGCTGGCTACACCTTC. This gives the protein CASSLEAAGYTF.

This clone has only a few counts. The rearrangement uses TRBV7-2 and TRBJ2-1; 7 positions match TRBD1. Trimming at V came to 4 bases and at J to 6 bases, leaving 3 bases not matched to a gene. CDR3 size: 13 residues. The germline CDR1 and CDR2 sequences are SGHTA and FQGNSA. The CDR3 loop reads CASSSDRANEQFF. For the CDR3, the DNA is TGTGCCAGCAGCTCCGACAGGGCCAATGAGCAGTTCTTC.

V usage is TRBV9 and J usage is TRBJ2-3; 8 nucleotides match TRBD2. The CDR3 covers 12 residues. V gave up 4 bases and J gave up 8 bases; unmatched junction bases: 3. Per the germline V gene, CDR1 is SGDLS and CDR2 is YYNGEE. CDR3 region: CASSTTSGTQYF. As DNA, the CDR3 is TGTGCCAGCAGCACCACTAGCGGTACGCAGTATTTT.

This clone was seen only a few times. The DNA for the CDR3 is TGTGCCAGCTCACCACCGTCTAGTAGTGGCAATCAGCCCCAGCATTTT. Translation gives CASSPPSSSGNQPQHF. The chain uses TRBV18 and TRBJ1-5, with unresolved D. CDR1 KGHSH and CDR2 LQKENI come from the germline V gene. This CDR3 has 16 amino acids. V was trimmed by 0 bases and J by 2 bases, leaving 11 bases between them.

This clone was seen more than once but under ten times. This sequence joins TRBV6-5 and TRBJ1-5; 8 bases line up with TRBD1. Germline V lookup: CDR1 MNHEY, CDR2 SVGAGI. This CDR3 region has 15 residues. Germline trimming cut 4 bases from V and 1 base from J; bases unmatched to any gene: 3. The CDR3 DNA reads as TGTGCCAGCAGTTCACAGGGGGGAAGCAATCAGCCCCAGCATTTT. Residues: CASSSQGGSNQPQHF.

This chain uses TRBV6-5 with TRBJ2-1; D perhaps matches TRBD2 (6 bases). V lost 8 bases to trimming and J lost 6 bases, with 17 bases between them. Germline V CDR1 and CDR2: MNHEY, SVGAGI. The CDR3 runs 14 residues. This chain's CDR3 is CASSRRGLRNEQFF. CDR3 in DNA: TGTGCCAGCTCCCGGCGGGGTCTTCGCAATGAGCAGTTCTTC.

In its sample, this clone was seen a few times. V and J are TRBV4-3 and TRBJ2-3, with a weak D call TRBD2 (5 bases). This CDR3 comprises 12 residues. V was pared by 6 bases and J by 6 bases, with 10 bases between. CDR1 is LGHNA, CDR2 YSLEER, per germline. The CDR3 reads CASSRTGDTQYF. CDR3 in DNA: TGCGCCAGCAGTCGGACTGGGGATACGCAGTATTTT.

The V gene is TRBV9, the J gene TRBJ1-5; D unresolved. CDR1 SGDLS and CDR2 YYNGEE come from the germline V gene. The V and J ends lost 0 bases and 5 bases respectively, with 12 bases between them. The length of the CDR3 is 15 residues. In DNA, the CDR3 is TGTGCCAGCAGCGTAGATGGAACTAAAGATCAGCCCCAGCATTTT. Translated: CASSVDGTKDQPQHF.

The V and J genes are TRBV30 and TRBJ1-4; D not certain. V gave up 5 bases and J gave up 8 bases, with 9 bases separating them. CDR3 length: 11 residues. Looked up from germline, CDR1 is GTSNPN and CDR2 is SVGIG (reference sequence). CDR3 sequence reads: CAWVGREKLFF. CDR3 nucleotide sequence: TGTGCCTGGGTTGGGCGGGAAAAACTGTTTTTT.

The CDR3 is CAWSVLLNTDTQYF. CDR3 nucleotide sequence: TGTGCCTGGAGTGTACTCTTGAACACAGATACGCAGTATTTT. This sequence joins TRBV30 and TRBJ2-3; D not certain. V gave up 0 bases and J gave up 2 bases, with 9 bases separating them. This CDR3 has 14 residues. CDR1 GTSNPN and CDR2 SVGIG come from the germline V gene (reference sequence). Complete variable domain (other parts from reference TRBV30 and TRBJ2-3): SQTIHQWPATLVQPVGSPLSLECTVEGTSNPNLYWYRQAAGRGLQLLFYSVGIGQISSEVPQNLSASRPQDRQFILSSKKLLLSDSGFYLCAWSVLLNTDTQYFGPGTRLTVL.